This T cell receptor beta chain was observed in a study of shared clonotypes between healthy human individuals. About this clone: The antigen is unknown.

Whole-study findings and limits: Naive CD4 clonotype sharing across a few donors was 4.5% to 6%. Clonotypes not shared had lower generation probabilities than those common to all four donors.

On sorted subsets, replicate PCRs used approximately 200 ng DNA, or tens of thousands of T cell genomes. Study processing details: ImmunoSEQ supplied junction-only sequences lacking quality scores, so filtering was different. Here immunoSEQ multiplex PCR was the method, and the copy in TCRdb shows in-frame clones only, minus some. V and J calls and clone size are as listed in that table; D and trimming were resolved from the DNA. The sample yields roughly 600,000 clones, roughly 98% seen once. Naive CD8 cells comprised CD45RO-negative, CCR7-positively selected cells, excluding terminally differentiated effector memory CD45RA+ cells. Germline V gene data show CDR1 as MNHNS and CDR2 as SASEGT. The CDR3 runs to 12 residues. With 8 bases removed from V and 1 base from J, the gap between germline ends came to 8 bases.

The genes are TRBV6-1 and TRBJ1-1; D is uncertain. The sequence was obtained from a man aged 30 to 39 in good health. The sequencing input was naive CD8+ T cells sorted from blood. The CDR3 is CASARWNTEAFF. CDR3 sequence (DNA): TGTGCCAGCGCAAGGTGGAACACTGAAGCTTTCTTT.